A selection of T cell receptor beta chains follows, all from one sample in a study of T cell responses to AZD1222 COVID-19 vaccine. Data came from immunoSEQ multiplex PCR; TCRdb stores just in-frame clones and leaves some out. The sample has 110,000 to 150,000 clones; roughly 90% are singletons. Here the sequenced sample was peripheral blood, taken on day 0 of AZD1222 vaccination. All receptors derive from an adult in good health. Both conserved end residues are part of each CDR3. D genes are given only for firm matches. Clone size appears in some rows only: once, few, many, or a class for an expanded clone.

TGCGCCAGCACAGGGTCAGCTAATGAAAAACTGTTTTTT	CASTGSANEKLFF	TRBV5-1	-	TRBJ1-4	-
TGTGCCAGCAGTCTCACAGGGGGCTCGACCACTGAAGCTTTCTTT	CASSLTGGSTTEAFF	TRBV6-5	-	TRBJ1-1	TRBD1
TGTGCCAGCAACCCGGAGGCGGGAGGTTTAGGCGGGGAGCTGTTTTTT	CASNPEAGGLGGELFF	TRBV6-2/TRBV6-3	-	TRBJ2-2	TRBD2
TGTGCCAGCAGCCCGTTACAGGGGGCGCGTCTCCATGAGCAGTTCTTC	CASSPLQGARLHEQFF	TRBV6-4	-	TRBJ2-1	TRBD1
TGTGCCAGCACCGCTTCTTTAAATGAAAAACTGTTTTTT	CASTASLNEKLFF	TRBV18	-	TRBJ1-4	-
TGCGCCAGCAGCGGGGGACAGGGGGTTATTATGGGAACAGATACGCAGTATTTT	CASSGGQGVIMGTDTQYF	TRBV5-1	-	TRBJ2-3	TRBD1
TGTGCCAGTACAGGCAGGGCACAGGAGACCCAGTACTTC	CASTGRAQETQYF	TRBV19	-	TRBJ2-5	-
TGTGCCAGCAGCTTAGCCAGGAGCTCCTATAATTCACCCCTCCACTTT	CASSLARSSYNSPLHF	TRBV11-2	-	TRBJ1-6	-
TGTGCCAGCAGCTTAAGTACAACTAATGAAAAACTGTTTTTT	CASSLSTTNEKLFF	TRBV7-9	once	TRBJ1-4	-
TGCAGCGTTGAGCCAGGGGCCGGGAACACTGAAGCTTTCTTT	CSVEPGAGNTEAFF	TRBV29-1	-	TRBJ1-1	-
TGCGCCAGCAGCTTGGACGAAACTCAACTGTTTTTT	CASSLDETQLFF	TRBV5-1	-	TRBJ1-4	-
TGTGCCAGCACCACAGGGGGTCAAGAGACCCAGTACTTC	CASTTGGQETQYF	TRBV6-5	-	TRBJ2-5	TRBD1
TGTGCCAGCAGTGAATTGGGGACAGATACGCAGTATTTT	CASSELGTDTQYF	TRBV25-1	-	TRBJ2-3	-
TGCGCCAGCAGCTTGGACGCAGCTAACTATGGCTACACCTTC	CASSLDAANYGYTF	TRBV5-1	-	TRBJ1-2	-
TGTGCCAGCAGCTTACTACTAGCAAGTGAGCAGTTCTTC	CASSLLLASEQFF	TRBV7-2	-	TRBJ2-1	-
TGTGCCAGCAGCTTGGCCCGAGAGGGACGGCTGTTTTTT	CASSLAREGRLFF	TRBV5-4	-	TRBJ2-2	-
TGTGCCAGCAGTTATCCGGGACTAGCGGTTAACACAGATACGCAGTATTTT	CASSYPGLAVNTDTQYF	TRBV6-2/TRBV6-3	-	TRBJ2-3	TRBD2
TGTGCTAGTGGTTTGCCCTTGGGGCGGGGCTACGAGCAGTACTTC	CASGLPLGRGYEQYF	TRBV12-5	once	TRBJ2-7	-
TGTGCCAGCAGTTACAGCAGGGGGGATGAGCAGTTCTTC	CASSYSRGDEQFF	TRBV6-2/TRBV6-3	-	TRBJ2-1	-
TGCGCCAGCAGCCAAGGTCCACCTGGAAACACCATATATTTT	CASSQGPPGNTIYF	TRBV4-3	-	TRBJ1-3	-
TGTGCCTGGAGTTTTGGAACAGGGAAGAGAAACACCATATATTTT	CAWSFGTGKRNTIYF	TRBV30	-	TRBJ1-3	-
TGTGCCAGCAGCGCGGGGGAAAAACTGTTTTTT	CASSAGEKLFF	TRBV7-8	-	TRBJ1-4	-
TGTGCCAGCAGCCCGGACGAACAGGAGCTCGCAGATACGCAGTATTTT	CASSPDEQELADTQYF	TRBV5-5	once	TRBJ2-3	-
TGCGCCAGCAGCCGGATAGGAAACTATGGCTACACCTTC	CASSRIGNYGYTF	TRBV5-1	-	TRBJ1-2	-
TGTGCCAGCGGGCAGGGGGACACCGGGGAGCTGTTTTTT	CASGQGDTGELFF	TRBV7-9	-	TRBJ2-2	TRBD1
TGCGCCAGCAGCCAAGATCCCAGTCCCGATAATTCACCCCTCCACTTT	CASSQDPSPDNSPLHF	TRBV4-1	-	TRBJ1-6	-
TGTGCCAGCAGTTGGTCGCCCGACAATGAGCAGTTCTTC	CASSWSPDNEQFF	TRBV12-3/TRBV12-4	-	TRBJ2-1	-
TGTGCCAGCAGCCTGGGTGGGGGTCGTTCCTACAATGAGCAGTTCTTC	CASSLGGGRSYNEQFF	TRBV9	-	TRBJ2-1	-
TGTGCCAGCAGGTCGTTCGGACGGGAGGGTTACGAGCAGTACTTC	CASRSFGREGYEQYF	TRBV5-4	-	TRBJ2-7	TRBD2
TGTGCCAGTAGTATCCGGGTTTCTGGGGCCAACGTCCTGACTTTC	CASSIRVSGANVLTF	TRBV19	-	TRBJ2-6	-
TGTGCCAGCAGCTGGGGGACAGGGGCCAATCAGCCCCAGCATTTT	CASSWGTGANQPQHF	TRBV7-8	-	TRBJ1-5	TRBD1
TGTGCCAGTAGTGGAACAGGGGGCGCGGTCACTGAAGCTTTCTTT	CASSGTGGAVTEAFF	TRBV19	-	TRBJ1-1	TRBD1
TGTGCCAGCAGCCGCACTCAAGAGACCCAGTACTTC	CASSRTQETQYF	TRBV7-6	-	TRBJ2-5	-
TGTGCCAGCACCCCATCTCCCCGGGAAAAACTGTTTTTT	CASTPSPREKLFF	TRBV12-3/TRBV12-4	-	TRBJ1-4	-
TGCGCCAGCAGCCGACTTAGCGGCCACAATGAGCAGTTCTTC	CASSRLSGHNEQFF	TRBV4-1	-	TRBJ2-1	-
TGCGCCAGCAGCTTGGCCCCGTCGGGCAATAGCAATCAGCCCCAGCATTTT	CASSLAPSGNSNQPQHF	TRBV5-1	-	TRBJ1-5	-
TGTGCCAGCTCCGATTTGGGGGTGAACACTGAAGCTTTCTTT	CASSDLGVNTEAFF	TRBV18	-	TRBJ1-1	-
TGCAGTGCTAGTCAGGGACAGACCCTAGCCAAAAACATTCAGTACTTC	CSASQGQTLAKNIQYF	TRBV20-1	-	TRBJ2-4	TRBD1
TGTGCCAGCAGTGAATGGGGGCAGGGAGAAACCGGGGAGCTGTTTTTT	CASSEWGQGETGELFF	TRBV25-1	-	TRBJ2-2	-
TGTGCCAGCAGGCAGGGACTAGCCCCTGGCGAGCAGTACTTC	CASRQGLAPGEQYF	TRBV6-5	-	TRBJ2-7	TRBD2
TGTGCCAGTAGTAGGGGGAATCAGCCCCAGCATTTT	CASSRGNQPQHF	TRBV19	-	TRBJ1-5	-
TGTGCCAGCAGGTTAGACAGGGGAAGCGGCTATGGCTACACCTTC	CASRLDRGSGYGYTF	TRBV28	-	TRBJ1-2	TRBD1
TGTGCCAGCAGCTTAGGCAGGGGCGACTATGGCTACACCTTC	CASSLGRGDYGYTF	TRBV7-2	-	TRBJ1-2	-
TGCGCCAGCAGCCTAGGACCACGGGGGACCCAGTACTTC	CASSLGPRGTQYF	TRBV5-1	-	TRBJ2-5	-
TGTGCCAGCAGCGAGCGACTAGCGGGTCTTACCTACAATGAGCAGTTCTTC	CASSERLAGLTYNEQFF	TRBV27	once	TRBJ2-1	TRBD2
TGTGCCAGCAGTTCCTACTCACTAGCTTCCTCCTACAATGAGCAGTTCTTC	CASSSYSLASSYNEQFF	TRBV27	-	TRBJ2-1	-
TGTGCCAGCACAGACAGGGCCACCAACTATGGCTACACCTTC	CASTDRATNYGYTF	TRBV27	-	TRBJ1-2	TRBD1
TGTGCCAGCAGCCAAGGACAGGGTGGAAACACCATATATTTT	CASSQGQGGNTIYF	TRBV3-1/TRBV3-2	-	TRBJ1-3	TRBD1
TGTGCCAGCAGCTTAGGAGGGAAAGAGACCCAGTACTTC	CASSLGGKETQYF	TRBV7-9	-	TRBJ2-5	-
TGTGCCAGCAGTCCCACCGGGGCCTATCAGCCCCAGCATTTT	CASSPTGAYQPQHF	TRBV6-5	-	TRBJ1-5	-
TGTGCCAGCAGTAGGGGGCTCGACTATGGCTACACCTTC	CASSRGLDYGYTF	TRBV4-2	-	TRBJ1-2	TRBD1
TGTGCCAGCTCCACCCTAACAGGGAAGGGAAACACCATATATTTT	CASSTLTGKGNTIYF	TRBV27	once	TRBJ1-3	-
TGTGCCAGCAGCTTAGAGAACCTAGCGGGAAGCTACGAGCAGTACTTC	CASSLENLAGSYEQYF	TRBV7-2	-	TRBJ2-7	TRBD2
TGCGCCAGCAGCCCCCCCGGGAGAGATTCACCCCTCCACTTT	CASSPPGRDSPLHF	TRBV5-1	-	TRBJ1-6	-
TGTGCCAGCAATTCCGGGACAGGGGTTGAAGAGCAGTACTTC	CASNSGTGVEEQYF	TRBV2	-	TRBJ2-7	TRBD1
TGTGCCAGCAGTGCTAGATATAATGAGCAGTTCTTC	CASSARYNEQFF	TRBV6-1	-	TRBJ2-1	-
TGTGCCAGTACTACCTTAGGGACCGGGGAGCTGTTTTTT	CASTTLGTGELFF	TRBV19	-	TRBJ2-2	-
TGTGCCAGCAGCCAAGACACGGACTTTAGTGGCTACACCTTC	CASSQDTDFSGYTF	TRBV4-2	-	TRBJ1-2	-